This T cell receptor (beta chain) is from a study of blood T cell repertoires in COVID-19. As for the study in general: The United States, Italy and Spain provided the acute and convalescent COVID-19 samples. Sources were T cells, B-cell-depleted T cells, or PBMCs; the material itself was cDNA or gDNA.

The CDR3 runs 13 residues. Germline assignment: CDR1 SGHVS and CDR2 FQNEAQ. Trimming left V 5 bases short and J 5 bases short, with 12 bases between. Original handling: From reference gene primer amplification, estimates of nucleated cell counts were derived. Profiled with immunoSEQ multiplex PCR; TCRdb holds only in-frame clones, not every one. V, J and clone size are those of that table, while D and trimming were read from the DNA. The data show fewer than 350,000 clones, with 80% to 85% seen just once and 2.5% to 3% held by the top ten. The sequencing sample was made of peripheral blood. V gene TRBV7-8 combines with J gene TRBJ1-2; D is ambiguous. This clonotype was sampled from a woman aged 55-70 years with active or convalescent COVID-19. The CDR3 region has the DNA TGTGCCAGCAGCCCGGGATGGAGATATGGCTACACCTTC. Its translation: CASSPGWRYGYTF.